The 7 T cell receptor beta chains below come from one sample, sequenced in a study of shared clonotypes between healthy human individuals. TCRdb keeps only in-frame clones here, not all; method: immunoSEQ multiplex PCR. The sample includes some 2.1 million clones, over 85% seen only once; the top ten take 0.1% to 0.15%. Sequenced sample: naive CD4+ T cells sorted from blood. Documented subset: CD45RA+ positively selected. The receptors stem from a man aged 18 to 29 in good health.

V is TRBV7-6 and J is TRBJ1-5; 10 bases match TRBD1. After removal of 1 base from V and 2 bases from J, the junction contained 2 bases not matched to a gene. The CDR3 is 16 residues long. CDR1 is SGHVS and CDR2 is FNYEAQ in the germline V gene. The CDR3 loop reads CASSLGTGGGNQPQHF. CDR3 DNA: TGTGCCAGCAGCTTAGGGACAGGGGGAGGCAATCAGCCCCAGCATTTT.

The chain has TRBV9 and TRBJ1-6, with unresolved D. This CDR3 comprises 13 residues. Germline CDR1 and CDR2: SGDLS and YYNGEE. Trimming cost V 4 bases and J 9 bases, with 11 bases left between them. The CDR3 loop is CASSLAEGSPLHF. The CDR3 DNA reads TGTGCCAGCAGCCTAGCCGAGGGTTCACCCCTCCACTTT.

The rearrangement links TRBV4-1 to TRBJ2-7; 9 bases align to TRBD1. V lost 2 bases to trimming and J lost 2 bases; unmatched junction nucleotides: 7. The V gene's germline CDR1 is MGHRA and CDR2 YSYEKL. The CDR3 runs 16 residues. The CDR3 DNA reads as TGCGCCAGCAGCCAACCCGGGACAGGGCAACCCTACGAGCAGTACTTC. Its protein is CASSQPGTGQPYEQYF.

CDR3 nucleotide sequence: TGTGCCAGCAGTTCCACTAGCGGTCGGGACGAGCAGTACTTC. Translating it yields CASSSTSGRDEQYF. The V and J genes are TRBV6-5 and TRBJ2-7; 8 bases map to TRBD2. The junction had 7 bases not matched to a gene; V was cut back by 4 bases and J by 5 bases. The CDR3 has 14 amino acids. The germline V gene encodes CDR1 MNHEY and CDR2 SVGAGI.

This CDR3 reads CASSPSGLGTEAFF. The CDR3 nucleotides are TGTGCCAGCAGCCCCTCAGGTTTGGGCACTGAAGCTTTCTTT. This chain uses TRBV6-5 with TRBJ1-1; D gene uncertain. The ends were cut back, 6 bases at V and 4 bases at J, with 15 bases in the middle. The CDR3 loop spans 14 amino acids. Germline V gene data show CDR1 as MNHEY and CDR2 as SVGAGI.

The J gene is TRBJ1-1, the V gene TRBV9; 9 bases map to TRBD1. V lost 3 bases and J lost 6; bases outside the gene matches: 6. The germline gives CDR1 SGDLS, CDR2 YYNGEE. The CDR3 covers 14 residues. The CDR3, as DNA: TGTGCCAGCAGCGCACAGGGGGCGCGGGCTGAAGCTTTCTTT. It yields the protein CASSAQGARAEAFF.

The chain uses TRBV18 and TRBJ2-1; 9 bases map to TRBD2. Germline V gives CDR1 KGHSH, CDR2 LQKENI. V lost 0 bases, J lost 3 bases, and 3 bases stayed unmatched. The CDR3 has 16 amino acids. The CDR3 nucleotides read TGTGCCAGCTCACCACCCGGAGCGGGAGGCTACAATGAGCAGTTCTTC. Translated, it gives CASSPPGAGGYNEQFF. Using reference TRBV18 and TRBJ2-1 for the parts outside the CDR3, the full variable domain is NAGVMQNPRHLVRRRGQEARLRCSPMKGHSHVYWYRQLPEEGLKFMVYLQKENIIDESGMPKERFSAEFPKEGPSILRIQQVVRGDSAAYFCASSPPGAGGYNEQFFGPGTRLTVL.